This T cell receptor beta chain was identified in a study of metastatic and nonmetastatic thyroid tumors (TCRdb year 2020). In the study overall: The researchers compared repertoires between peripheral blood samples and tumor or nodule tissue samples from patients with malignant or benign thyroid disease.

Library preparation used PCR. TCRdb lists the instrument as Illumina HiSeq 4000. High-throughput sequencing was used to profile the TCR beta-chain CDR3 region of each patient. From the authors' description of their analysis: CDR3 differences across clinicopathological groups were used to build a classifier for discriminating distant-metastatic papillary thyroid cancer patients. The Shannon index was used to assess repertoire diversity, and the Morisita-Horn index was used to assess tumor-blood repertoire similarity. TCRdb trimmed the raw reads at Q25, called clones with MiXCR and kept productive beta chains. TCRdb, rather than the study authors, made the V and J calls. The sample records about 19,000 clones, 22% of which are singletons. 10% of the sample lies in the top ten. This clone was seen only once. Which antigen it targets is not known. Base quality data are lacking; no much larger clone is found one base away. A single read offers scant evidence.

What the study reported, not specific to this receptor: In both blood and tumor samples, TCR beta diversity was reported to be significantly higher in malignant tumors than in benign nodules.

Before undergoing thyroid surgery, none of the patients had been given any kind of treatment. The study retrospectively analysed patient clinical samples collected from the early 2010s to the late 2010s using T-cell receptor beta sequencing. CDR1 and CDR2, looked up from the germline V gene, are SGHAT and FQNNGV. Spanning cysteine to phenylalanine, the CDR3 consists of 13 amino acids. Just CDR3 DNA is preserved here, 39 bases in frame from base 1. V drops 1 base and J drops 5 bases, leaving 9 bases in between. Sequencing was performed on tumor tissue. The rearrangement combines TRBV11-2 with TRBJ2-7; TRBD2 is perhaps the D gene, given 5 matching bases. The receptor comes from a male donor with papillary thyroid cancer or a benign thyroid nodule (not recorded which). Some clones in this sample may be carry-over from other donors' samples. The CDR3 corresponds to CASSLALGDEQYF. In nucleotides, the sequence is TGTGCCAGCAGCTTAGCACTGGGAGACGAGCAGTACTTC. Reference TRBV11-2 and TRBJ2-7 proteins supply the regions before and after the CDR3; the full variable domain is: EAGVAQSPRYKIIEKRQSVAFWCNPISGHATLYWYQQILGQGPKLLIQFQNNGVVDDSQLPKDRFSAERLKGVDSTLKIQPAKLEDSAVYLCASSLALGDEQYFGPGTRLTVT.